Shown below are 8 T cell receptor beta chains from a single sample sequenced in a study of blood T cell repertoires in COVID-19. Repertoires were generated with immunoSEQ multiplex PCR, while TCRdb's copy carries only in-frame clones and drops some. This sample yields 200,000 to 300,000 clones, of which around nine tenths are seen a single time; about 5.2% belongs to the top ten. The sequencing input was peripheral blood. The receptors were gathered from an older woman with COVID-19, enrolled during active disease.

The chain recombines TRBV28 with TRBJ2-5, with a possible D match to TRBD2 (7 bases). Germline V lookup: CDR1 MDHEN, CDR2 SYDVKM. V lost 5 bases and J 2 bases, leaving 15 bases between the germline ends. The CDR3 sequence is 15 residues long. The CDR3 here is CASSVLRGGQETQYF. The CDR3 nucleotides read TGTGCCAGCAGTGTGTTGAGGGGGGGACAAGAGACCCAGTACTTC.

The chain links TRBV4-2 to TRBJ2-2; 7 bases agree with TRBD2. The germline gives CDR1 LGHNA, CDR2 YNFKEQ. The CDR3 has 18 amino acids. Trimming at V came to 0 bases and at J to 5 bases, leaving 12 bases not matched to a gene. CDR3 protein: CASSQDLRTRSGTGELFF. DNA of the CDR3: TGTGCCAGCAGCCAAGATCTCAGGACTAGAAGTGGGACCGGGGAGCTGTTTTTT.

The rearrangement joins TRBV5-4 to TRBJ2-2, with 8 bases that match TRBD2. The germline V gene has CDR1 SGHNT and CDR2 YYREEE (reference sequence). CDR3 length: 18 amino acids. V was clipped by 4 bases and J by 0 bases; unmatched bases: 11. This CDR3 reads CASSPRTSHTTNTGELFF. The CDR3 DNA follows: TGTGCCAGCAGCCCCCGGACTAGCCATACTACGAACACCGGGGAGCTGTTTTTT.

The rearrangement uses TRBV7-3 and TRBJ2-1; D is possibly TRBD2 (6 bases). Germline assignment: CDR1 SGHTA and CDR2 FQGTGA. Trimming pared 3 bases from V and 6 bases from J, leaving 15 bases between. This CDR3 is 15 amino acids long. The CDR3 DNA follows: TGTGCCAGCAGCTTCTCGGGACTTTTGCGCAATGAGCAGTTCTTC. It translates to CASSFSGLLRNEQFF.

The V and J genes are TRBV2 and TRBJ1-2, with TRBD1 identical over 8 bases. The CDR3 runs 14 residues. J gave up 8 bases and V 7 bases, and 12 bases lay outside the gene matches. Germline assignment: CDR1 SNHLY and CDR2 FYNNEI. The CDR3 sequence: CASTGDRGIIGYTF. As DNA, the CDR3 is TGTGCCAGCACCGGCGACAGGGGAATAATCGGCTACACCTTC.

V gene TRBV6-5 combines with J gene TRBJ1-5; the D is unclear. The CDR3 length is 14 residues. V was trimmed by 7 bases and J by 1 base, leaving 11 bases between them. Germline assignment: CDR1 MNHEY and CDR2 SVGAGI. CDR3 sequence (DNA): TGTGCCAGCATGAACTCGAGGAGCAATCAGCCCCAGCATTTT. Amino acid sequence: CASMNSRSNQPQHF.

The rearrangement links TRBV9 to TRBJ1-1; TRBD1 matches 10 bases. V lost 2 bases and J lost 7; bases outside the gene matches: 2. The CDR3 has 13 amino acids. Germline V gene lookup returns CDR1 SGDLS and CDR2 YYNGEE. The CDR3 loop reads CASSVTGGGEAFF. In DNA, the CDR3 is TGTGCCAGCAGCGTGACAGGGGGCGGTGAAGCTTTCTTT.

J is TRBJ1-4 and V is TRBV29-1; 8 bases agree with TRBD1. This CDR3 contains 15 residues. CDR1 SQVTM and CDR2 ANQGSEA come from the germline V gene. J was trimmed by 0 bases and V by 4 bases; bases with no gene match: 4. The CDR3: CSVAGQASTNEKLFF. CDR3 bases: TGCAGCGTTGCGGGACAGGCGTCAACTAATGAAAAACTGTTTTTT. The entire variable domain, with the rest obtained from reference TRBV29-1 and TRBJ1-4, is as follows: SAVISQKPSRDICQRGTSLTIQCQVDSQVTMMFWYRQQPGQSLTLIATANQGSEATYESGFVIDKFPISRPNLTFSTLTVSNMSPEDSSIYLCSVAGQASTNEKLFFGSGTQLSVL.